This passage covers 10 T cell receptor beta chains from one sample sequenced in a study of blood T cell repertoires in COVID-19. Profiled with immunoSEQ multiplex PCR; TCRdb holds only in-frame clones, not every one. The repertoire has roughly 120,000 clones, about 79% of them found once; the top ten carry more than 15%. The source material was peripheral blood. These receptors were taken from a woman aged 80 or older with active or convalescent COVID-19.

The chain links TRBV29-1 to TRBJ1-1, with D perhaps TRBD1 (6 bases). Germline values: CDR1 SQVTM, CDR2 ANQGSEA. The V gene lost 8 bases and the J gene lost 2 bases, with 12 bases spanning the gap. This CDR3 is built from 12 residues. CDR3 DNA: TGCAGCTACGAGGGGGAAAACACTGAAGCTTTCTTT. Amino acids: CSYEGENTEAFF.

This clone has more than one count but fewer than ten. The chain links TRBV12-3 or TRBV12-4 to TRBJ2-2; D is unclear. The CDR3 contains 12 residues. V dropped 6 bases and J dropped 9 bases, with 11 bases sitting between them. Written as DNA, the CDR3 is TGTGCCAGCAGCCCGCGGTTCAGGGAGCTGTTTTTT. It is translated as CASSPRFRELFF.

Points on this clone: This sample also contains other DNA sequences that code for the same CDR3. The chain joins TRBV5-1 to TRBJ1-1, with a possible D match to TRBD1 (6 bases). This CDR3 comprises 14 residues. Trimming pared 0 bases from V and 5 bases from J, leaving 11 bases between. In germline, CDR1 is SGHRS, CDR2 YFSETQ. CDR3 in amino acids: CASSLASRGTEAFF. The CDR3 bases are TGCGCCAGCAGCTTGGCATCCAGGGGAACTGAAGCTTTCTTT.

The V call is TRBV9, the J call TRBJ1-2; 8 bases are shared with TRBD1. Per the germline V gene, CDR1 is SGDLS and CDR2 is YYNGEE. The CDR3 length is 13 residues. The ends lost 5 bases at V and 7 bases at J; junction bases unmatched: 7. The CDR3 coding sequence is TGTGCCAGCAGAGGTACAGGGGGGGCTGGCTACACCTTC. This codes for CASRGTGGAGYTF.

V usage is TRBV5-5 and J usage is TRBJ1-2; a possible D gene is TRBD1 (5 bases). Trimming removed 4 bases from V and 5 bases from J, with 15 bases in between. The germline V gene has CDR1 SGHKS and CDR2 YYEKEE (reference sequence). The CDR3 has 14 amino acids. CDR3 sequence: CASSRDSVLYGYTF. CDR3 in DNA: TGTGCCAGCAGCCGCGACAGCGTTCTATATGGCTACACCTTC.

The chain has TRBV9 and TRBJ2-1; 10 bases match TRBD1. Germline V lookup: CDR1 SGDLS, CDR2 YYNGEE. Losses at the gene ends were 6 bases for V and 4 bases for J; bases not matched to a gene: 4. This CDR3 is 14 amino acids long. The CDR3 sequence: CASTRTGGYNEQFF. The CDR3 DNA reads TGTGCCAGCACCCGGACAGGGGGTTACAATGAGCAGTTCTTC.

The chain combines TRBV4-1 with TRBJ2-1; 7 nucleotides match TRBD1. Per the germline V gene, CDR1 is MGHRA and CDR2 is YSYEKL. V lost 4 bases, J lost 4 bases, and 7 bases stayed unmatched. The CDR3 totals 15 residues. CDR3 loop: CASSPQGKGYNEQFF. The CDR3, as DNA: TGCGCCAGCAGCCCACAGGGGAAGGGGTACAATGAGCAGTTCTTC.

The chain couples TRBV7-2 to TRBJ1-1; 7 bases align to TRBD1. The ends lost 5 bases at V and 5 bases at J; junction bases unmatched: 5. The CDR3 runs to 13 residues. Germline V lookup: CDR1 SGHTA, CDR2 FQGNSA. The CDR3 coding sequence is TGTGCCAGCAGCAAAGGACAGGTTACTGAAGCTTTCTTT. Its protein is CASSKGQVTEAFF. Full variable domain (missing parts from reference TRBV7-2 and TRBJ1-1): GAGVSQSPSNKVTEKGKDVELRCDPISGHTALYWYRQSLGQGLEFLIYFQGNSAPDKSGLPSDRFSAERTGGSVSTLTIQRTQQEDSAVYLCASSKGQVTEAFFGQGTRLTVV.

The chain couples TRBV6-1 to TRBJ2-3, with TRBD2 matching over 12 bases. Looked up from germline, CDR1 is MNHNS and CDR2 is SASEGT. The CDR3 sequence is 15 residues long. With 3 bases clipped from V and 4 bases from J, the junction kept 2 bases outside the gene matches. Here the CDR3 reads CASSELAGGSDTQYF. CDR3 DNA sequence: TGTGCCAGCAGTGAGCTAGCGGGAGGGTCAGATACGCAGTATTTT.

This clone was counted a few times. The rearrangement joins TRBV7-2 to TRBJ1-5, with D unclear. The germline V gene encodes CDR1 SGHTA and CDR2 FQGNSA. The V end lost 2 bases, the J end lost 0 bases, and 8 bases lay between the germline ends. The CDR3 has 15 residues. Written as DNA, the CDR3 is TGTGCCAGCAGCTTATTGAGCTATAGCAATCAGCCCCAGCATTTT. Translation: CASSLLSYSNQPQHF.